This T cell receptor (beta chain) was sequenced for a study of blood T cell repertoires in COVID-19. Study-wide context: Some COVID-19 samples were acute and others convalescent; all came from the United States, Italy and Spain.

Measured with immunoSEQ multiplex PCR; TCRdb has only the in-frame clones, and not every one. The sample yields a few thousand clones, 70% to 90% seen once. Germline CDR1 and CDR2: MNHEY and SVGAGI. Trimming cost V 6 bases and J 7 bases; bases outside gene matches: 8. This CDR3 contains 15 residues. The clonotype was recovered from a woman older than 75 with acute or convalescent COVID-19. The gene calls are TRBV6-5 and TRBJ1-6, with 8 bases identical to TRBD1. The source material was peripheral blood. The DNA of the CDR3 is TGTGCCAGCAGGGGTCCAGGGGGCCTAAATTCACCCCTCCACTTT. Translated: CASRGPGGLNSPLHF.